The present entry profiles one T cell receptor (beta chain) with its context. The antigen it recognizes is unknown. Base quality data are lacking; no much larger clone is found one base away. The CDR3 sequence holds 11 residues, the cysteine and phenylalanine included. Only CDR3 DNA remains: 33 bases, in frame from the first base. Between the V and J ends, shortened by 5 bases and 6 bases respectively, the junction contains 5 bases. CDR1 and CDR2, looked up from the germline V gene, are MNHEY and SVGAGI. The immunoSEQ Assay, a bias-controlled multiplex PCR, was used to amplify TCRbeta CDR3 regions from genomic DNA. The original methods were these. Within the assay, amplification of reference gene primers was used to estimate how many nucleated cells each sample contained. To quantify the absolute abundance of each unique TCRbeta CDR3 rearrangement, sequence reads were collapsed and filtered. For each sample, productive Simpson clonality was calculated as the square root of Simpson's diversity index over productive rearrangements. The immuneACCESS repertoire file appears here via TCRdb, limited to in-frame rearrangements. These files lack a portion of the clones; in checked studies, under half of the deficit traces to unresolved V genes, and the cause of the others is not known. That table furnishes V, J and clone size, whereas the DNA furnished D and trimming. The sample table lists 250,000 to 300,000 clones, roughly 90% of them with a count of one. The ten largest clones represent approximately 2% of the sample.

This sample was included in a study of blood T cell repertoires in COVID-19 (TCRdb year 2020). Broadly, across the study: The collaborator samples originated in the United States, Italy and Spain and spanned the acute and convalescent phases of COVID-19. The repertoires were made available in a free public database intended to serve as a resource for research on the immune response to SARS-CoV-2. Where available, HLA class I and class II types were taken from metadata supplied by the sample provider and were not determined by assay-based typing. The material from the prospective study consisted of cDNA or gDNA derived from T cells, B-cell-depleted T cells, or PBMCs. Samples were obtained from the ongoing ImmuneRACE study (first 160 participants) and from 1,254 subjects provided by 6 global collaborators. A de-identified subject ID, COVID-19 status, age in years and sex were almost always included in the sample metadata. Deeply sampled blood TCRbeta repertoires from subjects exposed to, actively infected with, or recovered from COVID-19 were included in the dataset.

Overall study results and their limits: The quantity of clinical and demographic metadata differed by source and by participant and was supplied without curation.

The collaborating institutions used their own protocols to collect whole blood in K2EDTA tubes. For TCRbeta analysis, collaborator samples were shipped as frozen whole blood, as isolated PBMCs, or as DNA extracted from either sample type. The V gene is TRBV6-5 and the J gene is TRBJ2-1; the D gene is possibly TRBD2, with 5 bases matching. The sequence was obtained from a man aged 25 to 45 with active or convalescent COVID-19. The sequencing sample was made of peripheral blood. This receptor carries the CDR3 CASSRGNEQFF. The nucleotide sequence reads as follows: TGTGCCAGCAGTCGGGGCAATGAGCAGTTCTTC.